This is a list of T cell receptor beta chains from one sample in a study of blood T cell repertoires in COVID-19. TCRdb's copy holds only in-frame clones and misses some; the assay was immunoSEQ multiplex PCR. The table has roughly 80,000 clones, more than 80% seen once. Sequencing was performed on peripheral blood. The receptors were gathered from a human donor in a cohort sampled during active COVID-19. CDR3s include the opening cysteine and the closing phenylalanine or tryptophan. A D gene is named only where the DNA matches it firmly. Clone sizes are given selectively: once, few, many, or a class where the clone is expanded.

d_gene: -; v_gene: TRBV5-4; abundance: -; j_gene: TRBJ1-2; CDR3aa: CASSTPAQGYGYTF; CDR3nt: TGTGCCAGCAGCACCCCAGCTCAGGGCTATGGCTACACCTTC
d_gene: TRBD2; v_gene: TRBV4-2; abundance: -; j_gene: TRBJ2-7; CDR3aa: CASSQESGAGGHYEQYF; CDR3nt: TGTGCCAGCAGCCAAGAGTCGGGAGCGGGGGGGCACTACGAGCAGTACTTC
d_gene: -; v_gene: TRBV9; abundance: -; j_gene: TRBJ1-1; CDR3aa: CASSVGTNLEAFF; CDR3nt: TGTGCCAGCAGCGTCGGGACAAACCTTGAAGCTTTCTTT
d_gene: -; v_gene: TRBV18; abundance: -; j_gene: TRBJ2-7; CDR3aa: CASSPMGSGEQYF; CDR3nt: TGTGCCAGCTCACCAATGGGGAGTGGCGAGCAGTACTTC
d_gene: TRBD1; v_gene: TRBV28; abundance: -; j_gene: TRBJ1-2; CDR3aa: CASGLPGGGGYGYTF; CDR3nt: TGTGCCAGCGGGTTGCCAGGGGGCGGCGGCTATGGCTACACCTTC
d_gene: -; v_gene: TRBV18; abundance: -; j_gene: TRBJ2-7; CDR3aa: CASSPGQTDEQYF; CDR3nt: TGTGCCAGCTCACCGGGACAAACGGACGAGCAGTACTTC
d_gene: -; v_gene: TRBV4-1; abundance: -; j_gene: TRBJ2-2; CDR3aa: CASSHLGGSNTGELFF; CDR3nt: TGCGCCAGCAGTCACTTAGGGGGTTCGAACACCGGGGAGCTGTTTTTT
d_gene: TRBD2; v_gene: TRBV7-6; abundance: -; j_gene: TRBJ2-5; CDR3aa: CASSMGLGRYQETQYF; CDR3nt: TGTGCCAGCAGCATGGGACTAGGCCGCTACCAAGAGACCCAGTACTTC
d_gene: TRBD2; v_gene: TRBV5-1; abundance: -; j_gene: TRBJ2-5; CDR3aa: CASSLRASGAYQETQYF; CDR3nt: TGCGCCAGCAGCCTCCGCGCGAGCGGGGCCTACCAAGAGACCCAGTACTTC
d_gene: -; v_gene: TRBV7-9; abundance: -; j_gene: TRBJ2-2; CDR3aa: CASSLWQGNTGELFF; CDR3nt: TGTGCCAGCAGCTTATGGCAGGGGAACACCGGGGAGCTGTTTTTT
d_gene: -; v_gene: TRBV19; abundance: -; j_gene: TRBJ1-4; CDR3aa: CASSTGRTAESKLNEKLFF; CDR3nt: TGTGCCAGTAGTACGGGTCGTACGGCAGAATCGAAGCTTAATGAAAAACTGTTTTTT
d_gene: -; v_gene: TRBV6-6; abundance: -; j_gene: TRBJ1-5; CDR3aa: CASRRLSNQPQHF; CDR3nt: TGTGCCAGCAGGCGGTTGAGCAATCAGCCCCAGCATTTT
d_gene: -; v_gene: TRBV6-5; abundance: -; j_gene: TRBJ2-5; CDR3aa: CASKPGLPLQETQYF; CDR3nt: TGTGCCAGCAAACCAGGGTTGCCCCTCCAGGAGACCCAGTACTTC
d_gene: TRBD1; v_gene: TRBV28; abundance: -; j_gene: TRBJ1-1; CDR3aa: CASSLDREAFF; CDR3nt: TGTGCCAGCAGTTTGGACAGGGAAGCTTTCTTT
d_gene: -; v_gene: TRBV10-2; abundance: -; j_gene: TRBJ1-2; CDR3aa: CASSEARLISGYTF; CDR3nt: TGCGCCAGCAGTGAGGCCAGGTTGATTTCTGGCTACACCTTC
d_gene: -; v_gene: TRBV12-3/TRBV12-4; abundance: -; j_gene: TRBJ1-2; CDR3aa: CASSQGDGYTF; CDR3nt: TGTGCCAGCAGTCAAGGGGATGGCTACACCTTC
d_gene: -; v_gene: TRBV5-6; abundance: -; j_gene: TRBJ1-1; CDR3aa: CASSGLGHMNTEAFF; CDR3nt: TGTGCCAGCAGCGGCCTGGGACATATGAACACTGAAGCTTTCTTT
d_gene: TRBD2; v_gene: TRBV7-2; abundance: -; j_gene: TRBJ2-3; CDR3aa: CASSLAVAAGVSTDTQYF; CDR3nt: TGTGCCAGCAGCTTAGCGGTCGCAGCGGGGGTAAGCACAGATACGCAGTATTTT
d_gene: -; v_gene: TRBV19; abundance: -; j_gene: TRBJ2-1; CDR3aa: CATRRTNANNEQFF; CDR3nt: TGTGCCACAAGGAGGACTAACGCAAACAATGAGCAGTTCTTC
d_gene: -; v_gene: TRBV6-5; abundance: -; j_gene: TRBJ1-2; CDR3aa: CASLQGLYGYTF; CDR3nt: TGTGCCAGCTTACAGGGTCTCTATGGCTACACCTTC
d_gene: -; v_gene: TRBV2; abundance: -; j_gene: TRBJ1-6; CDR3aa: CASSEWSGNSPLHF; CDR3nt: TGTGCCAGCAGTGAATGGTCGGGTAATTCACCCCTCCACTTT
d_gene: TRBD1; v_gene: TRBV10-3; abundance: -; j_gene: TRBJ1-2; CDR3aa: CAIQNSGGAGYGYTF; CDR3nt: TGTGCCATCCAAAATTCAGGGGGCGCAGGCTATGGCTACACCTTC
d_gene: -; v_gene: TRBV7-9; abundance: once; j_gene: TRBJ1-1; CDR3aa: CASSFNGGAAEAFF; CDR3nt: TGTGCCAGCAGCTTTAACGGGGGTGCCGCTGAAGCTTTCTTT
d_gene: TRBD2; v_gene: TRBV3-1/TRBV3-2; abundance: -; j_gene: TRBJ2-7; CDR3aa: CASSQPGLAGAYEQYF; CDR3nt: TGTGCCAGCAGCCAACCGGGACTAGCGGGGGCCTACGAGCAGTACTTC
d_gene: -; v_gene: TRBV5-5; abundance: once; j_gene: TRBJ2-7; CDR3aa: CASSLRWYEQYF; CDR3nt: TGTGCCAGCAGCTTACGGTGGTACGAGCAGTACTTC
d_gene: -; v_gene: TRBV7-3; abundance: -; j_gene: TRBJ2-7; CDR3aa: CASSLQGRNEQYF; CDR3nt: TGTGCCAGCAGCCTACAGGGACGGAACGAGCAGTACTTC
d_gene: -; v_gene: TRBV5-5; abundance: -; j_gene: TRBJ2-7; CDR3aa: CASSLTGASDEQYF; CDR3nt: TGTGCCAGCAGCTTAACAGGGGCTAGCGACGAGCAGTACTTC
d_gene: TRBD1; v_gene: TRBV9; abundance: -; j_gene: TRBJ1-5; CDR3aa: CASSSRDRKNQPQHF; CDR3nt: TGTGCCAGCAGCTCCCGGGACAGAAAGAATCAGCCCCAGCATTTT
d_gene: -; v_gene: TRBV6-1; abundance: -; j_gene: TRBJ1-5; CDR3aa: CASSDPRTYHIANQPQHF; CDR3nt: TGTGCCAGCAGTGACCCCAGGACATACCATATTGCCAATCAGCCCCAGCATTTT
d_gene: TRBD2; v_gene: TRBV6-4; abundance: -; j_gene: TRBJ2-1; CDR3aa: CASSGRGGGTYNEQFF; CDR3nt: TGTGCCAGCAGTGGTCGGGGGGGCGGTACCTACAATGAGCAGTTCTTC
d_gene: -; v_gene: TRBV21-1; abundance: -; j_gene: TRBJ1-5; CDR3aa: CASSNLRQVYSNQPQHF; CDR3nt: TGTGCCAGCAGCAATTTGAGACAGGTTTATAGCAATCAGCCCCAGCATTTT
d_gene: -; v_gene: TRBV5-4; abundance: -; j_gene: TRBJ1-4; CDR3aa: CASSLEAGNEKLFF; CDR3nt: TGTGCCAGCAGCTTGGAGGCGGGAAATGAAAAACTGTTTTTT
d_gene: -; v_gene: TRBV11-2; abundance: -; j_gene: TRBJ1-1; CDR3aa: CASSLVQGLDTEAFF; CDR3nt: TGTGCCAGCAGCTTAGTACAGGGCCTGGACACTGAAGCTTTCTTT
d_gene: -; v_gene: TRBV5-4; abundance: -; j_gene: TRBJ1-4; CDR3aa: CASSLLTGSNEKLFF; CDR3nt: TGTGCCAGCAGCTTGTTGACAGGTTCGAATGAAAAACTGTTTTTT